The TCR beta chain described here comes from a study of identical twins. The CDR3 is 14 amino acids. The V gene's germline CDR1 is SGHDN and CDR2 FVKESK. The ends lost 2 bases at V and 3 bases at J; junction bases unmatched: 3. TCRdb reanalysed the 5' RACE reads using MiXCR and keeps one entry per CDR3 protein. The sample includes 690,000 or so distinct CDR3 sequences, less than 10% of them seen just once. The same sample was also studied in work on yellow fever vaccine responses in identical twins.

The TCR comes from a woman younger than 30 in good health. Sequencing used PBMCs. The V gene is TRBV14, the J gene TRBJ1-2; 7 bases fit TRBD1. CDR3 bases: TGTGCCAGCAGCCAAAGGACAGGTTACTATGGCTACACCTTC. Protein sequence: CASSQRTGYYGYTF.